Following are 10 T cell receptor beta chains from one sample sequenced in a study of response to subunit inactivated influenza vaccine. A single record per CDR3 protein comes from TCRdb applying MiXCR to the RT-PCR reads. In the table there are about 540,000 distinct CDR3 sequences, roughly a quarter of which are singletons. These records were also assigned to another study, of T cells expressing NK-cell markers. According to that study: Researchers built TCR beta cDNA using 5'RACE template switching with UMIs.

The specimen comprised CD4+ T cells sorted from PBMCs, sampled roughly 12 days after vaccination. All receptors derive from a man between 50 and 59 years old who received an inactivated influenza vaccine.

The rearrangement uses TRBV11-2 and TRBJ1-4; TRBD1 matches at 7 bases. The V and J ends lost 4 bases and 8 bases, in that order; junction bases with no gene match: 10. The CDR3 contains 15 residues. Germline V gives CDR1 SGHAT, CDR2 FQNNGV. The CDR3 nucleotides are TGTGCCAGCAGCTACCAGAGGGGGCGAGTCGAAAAACTGTTTTTT. This sequence encodes CASSYQRGRVEKLFF.

This clonotype was counted between two and nine times. V and J are TRBV12-3 or TRBV12-4 and TRBJ2-4, with D perhaps matching TRBD2 (6 bases). With 5 bases removed from V and 2 bases from J, the gap between germline ends came to 13 bases. The CDR3 is 15 residues long. The CDR3 loop is CASSPPGGTKNIQYF. The CDR3 DNA is TGTGCCAGCAGTCCTCCAGGAGGGACCAAAAACATTCAGTACTTC.

This clonotype was picked up one time. The rearrangement uses TRBV6-1 and TRBJ2-7; 8 nucleotides line up with TRBD1. Germline V lookup: CDR1 MNHNS, CDR2 SASEGT. J was trimmed by 6 bases and V by 6 bases; bases with no gene match: 13. CDR3 length equals 15 residues. The CDR3 is CASSPSRQGIGEQYF. Here the CDR3 DNA reads TGTGCCAGCAGCCCCTCACGACAGGGGATCGGCGAGCAGTACTTC.

V and J are TRBV19 and TRBJ1-5; D call uncertain. The CDR3 contains 13 residues. CDR1 LNHDA and CDR2 SQIVND come from the germline V gene (reference sequence). The ends were cut back, 5 bases at V and 6 bases at J, with 11 bases in the middle. The CDR3, as DNA: TGTGCCAGTAGTTCGATTTTGGGTCAGCCCCAGCATTTT. This codes for CASSSILGQPQHF.

The sample holds a few counts of this clonotype. The chain has TRBV10-3 and TRBJ2-3; tentative D call: TRBD2 (6 bases). The germline gives CDR1 ENHRY, CDR2 SYGVKD. This CDR3 is built from 13 residues. Trimming left V 11 bases short and J 2 bases short, with 14 bases between. CDR3 in amino acids: CAAGGDNTDTQYF. The DNA for the CDR3 is TGTGCCGCCGGAGGGGATAACACAGATACGCAGTATTTT.

The chain carries TRBV15 and TRBJ2-1, with unresolved D. Germline CDR1 and CDR2: LNHNV and YYDKDF (reference sequence). The CDR3 contains 12 residues. The V and J ends lost 0 bases and 8 bases respectively, with 5 bases between them. CDR3 sequence: CATSRDRDEQFF. In nucleotides, the CDR3 is TGTGCCACCAGCAGAGATCGTGATGAGCAGTTCTTC. Full variable domain (rest looked up from reference TRBV15 and TRBJ2-1): DAMVIQNPRYQVTQFGKPVTLSCSQTLNHNVMYWYQQKSSQAPKLLFHYYDKDFNNEADTPDNFQSRRPNTSFCFLDIRSPGLGDTAMYLCATSRDRDEQFFGPGTRLTVL.

The chain combines TRBV12-3 or TRBV12-4 with TRBJ2-5, with 15 bases lining up with TRBD2. V lost 6 bases to trimming and J lost 4 bases; unmatched junction nucleotides: 6. The CDR3 is 16 residues long. CDR3 protein: CASRGLAGGSRETQYF. DNA for the CDR3: TGTGCCAGCAGGGGACTAGCGGGGGGCTCTCGAGAGACCCAGTACTTC.

There are a few counts of this clonotype. The chain combines TRBV10-3 with TRBJ1-1; possibly TRBD1 for D (6 bases). The CDR3 loop spans 13 amino acids. Germline loops: CDR1 ENHRY, CDR2 SYGVKD. Trimming pared 10 bases from V and 6 bases from J, leaving 18 bases between. CDR3 protein: CATRPGATPEAFF. The CDR3 coding sequence is TGTGCCACCCGGCCGGGGGCTACACCTGAAGCTTTCTTT.

Only a few counts were recorded for this clonotype. The chain employs TRBV9 and TRBJ1-4; D remains unclear. V gave up 0 bases and J gave up 1 base, with 7 bases separating them. The germline CDR1 and CDR2 sequences are SGDLS and YYNGEE. CDR3 size: 15 residues. Written as DNA, the CDR3 is TGTGCCAGCAGCGTAGGAGGGCGAACTAATGAAAAACTGTTTTTT. This encodes CASSVGGRTNEKLFF.

Ten or more counts support this clonotype. The genes are TRBV20-1 and TRBJ2-3, with 9 bases fitting TRBD2. This CDR3 contains 15 residues. J was trimmed by 2 bases and V by 2 bases; bases with no gene match: 5. Per germline, CDR1 DFQATT and CDR2 SNEGSKA (reference sequence). The CDR3 DNA sequence: TGCAGTGCTAGAAGCCTAGCGGGGTACACAGATACGCAGTATTTT. Translating it yields CSARSLAGYTDTQYF.